The source of this T cell receptor beta chain is a study of monozygotic twins with inflammatory bowel disease. General observations from the study: There was no way to distinguish the different T cell subtypes.

Looked up from germline, CDR1 is LNHDA and CDR2 is SQIVND (reference sequence). The CDR3 contains 14 residues. As regards this clonotype: The antigen remains unidentified.

Starting material for each TCR library was about 3,200 ng of total RNA. Using eight separate reactions per sample, the authors generated cDNA. TCRdb reanalyzed the 5' RACE reads, giving one entry per CDR3 protein sequence and no DNA. There are some 200,000 distinct CDR3 sequences in the sample, with roughly 8% held by the top ten. V and J are TRBV19 and TRBJ2-3. The TCR sequence derives from a human donor with ulcerative colitis or Crohn's disease, or a healthy co-twin of an affected twin (not recorded which). The sequencing sample was made of blood. CDR3 region: CASSATASTDTQYF.